The following is a T cell receptor beta chain sequence with its context. TCRdb keeps only in-frame clones here, not all; method: immunoSEQ multiplex PCR. The repertoire holds 150,000 to 200,000 clones, with around 85% as singletons. These data are taken from a study of blood T cell repertoires in COVID-19. Across the study: PBMCs, B-cell-depleted T cells, or T cells provided the cDNA or gDNA that made up the material.

This receptor was obtained from a man aged 55 to 70 with acute or convalescent COVID-19. Sequences were obtained from peripheral blood.

As DNA, the CDR3 is TGCGCCAGCAGTTCGACAGAGACTAATTCACCCCTCCACTTT. Translation: CASSSTETNSPLHF. J is TRBJ1-6 and V is TRBV5-1; D might be TRBD1 (5 bases). This CDR3 is built from 14 residues. With 5 bases removed from V and 6 bases from J, the gap between germline ends came to 12 bases. In germline, CDR1 is SGHRS, CDR2 YFSETQ.